This TCR beta chain was sequenced during a study of shared clonotypes between healthy human individuals. V lost 5 bases to trimming and J lost 5 bases, with 15 bases between them. Germline CDR1 is GTSNPN and CDR2 is SVGIG (reference sequence). The CDR3 extends over 14 amino acids. Regarding this clone: What it binds is unknown.

The assay used deep level. Assay: immunoSEQ multiplex PCR; the TCRdb copy retains only in-frame clones and omits some. The data contain some 500,000 clones, about 96% of them singletons. Study findings and constraints: Limitation of the genetic and exposure-history diversity represented came from the few donors. Exclusively blood specimens were collected; tissue repertoires likely differ.

CD4+ cells were split into CD45RA+ naive and CD45RA-negative memory subsets. The sequenced sample was naive CD4+ T cells sorted from blood. Subset indicated: CD45RA+ positively selected. The genes are TRBV30 and TRBJ2-2; D not resolved. This receptor was taken from a woman in her thirties in good health. CDR3 nucleotides: TGTGCCTGGGGAGAGACGGCCCTGACCGGGGAGCTGTTTTTT. Protein: CAWGETALTGELFF.